The 27 T cell receptor beta chains below all came from one sample that was sequenced in a study of T cells expressing NK-cell markers. Following a re-call of the 5' RACE reads, TCRdb has one entry per CDR3 protein and lacks DNA. This sample contains about 410,000 distinct CDR3 sequences. Sequenced input: blood T cells: a sorted CD56 or NKG2C T cell subset, CD4+ or CD8+ T cells, or bulk PBMC T cells (not recorded which). The source of these receptors is a woman in her forties or fifties in good health.

The rearrangement links TRBV20-1 to TRBJ2-3. This CDR3 is 12 amino acids long. The germline gives CDR1 DFQATT, CDR2 SNEGSKA (reference sequence). The CDR3 sequence: CSADGSTDTQYF.

The chain combines TRBV6-5 with TRBJ2-1; TCRdb lists TRBD2, though no DNA is available to test this call. The CDR3 is made up of 14 amino acids. CDR1 MNHEY and CDR2 SVGAGI come from the germline V gene. Here the CDR3 reads CASRELSGANEQFF.

The chain couples TRBV20-1 to TRBJ2-3; TCRdb names TRBD1, which stays unverified in the absence of DNA. This CDR3 has 16 amino acids. Germline loops: CDR1 DFQATT, CDR2 SNEGSKA (reference sequence). CDR3 residues: CSARSGKQGYTDTQYF.

The rearrangement uses TRBV7-8 and TRBJ2-3. Germline V lookup: CDR1 SGHVS, CDR2 FQNEAQ. There are 17 residues in the CDR3. Here the CDR3 reads CASSLMWATLSTDTQYF.

The chain couples TRBV5-1 to TRBJ2-1; TCRdb selects TRBD2, and the lack of DNA leaves this call unchecked. CDR3 length: 16 amino acids. The V gene's germline CDR1 is SGHRS and CDR2 YFSETQ. The CDR3 loop is CASTRGGGGPDNEQFF.

The V and J genes are TRBV5-1 and TRBJ2-5; without DNA, the TCRdb call of TRBD2 cannot be checked. Germline-derived CDR1 and CDR2 are SGHRS and YFSETQ. The CDR3 extends over 15 amino acids. The CDR3 sequence is CASSLMGLEQETQYF.

V gene TRBV7-9 combines with J gene TRBJ2-2. CDR3 size: 13 residues. Germline loops: CDR1 SEHNR, CDR2 FQNEAQ (reference sequence). CDR3 sequence reads: CASSSITPGELFF.

The V and J genes are TRBV11-2 and TRBJ2-4; with no DNA, the TCRdb D assignment of TRBD1 cannot be verified. Germline loops: CDR1 SGHAT, CDR2 FQNNGV. The CDR3 has 16 residues. The CDR3 loop is CASSLDGRTGRNIQYF.

The J gene is TRBJ2-7, the V gene TRBV2; TCRdb designates TRBD2, a call that cannot be tested without DNA. Germline V lookup: CDR1 SNHLY, CDR2 FYNNEI. CDR3 length: 15 amino acids. The CDR3 loop is CASSENSGLSYEQYF. Combining the CDR3 with reference TRBV2 and TRBJ2-7 gives the whole variable domain EPEVTQTPSHQVTQMGQEVILRCVPISNHLYFYWYRQILGQKVEFLVSFYNNEISEKSEIFDDQFSVERPDGSNFTLKIRSTKLEDSAMYFCASSENSGLSYEQYFGPGTRLTVT.

The CDR3 spells CASSLGGGRDYGYTF. The genes are TRBV2 and TRBJ1-2; with no DNA, the TCRdb D assignment of TRBD1 cannot be verified. This CDR3 comprises 15 residues. Per the germline V gene, CDR1 is SNHLY and CDR2 is FYNNEI.

The rearrangement joins TRBV11-3 to TRBJ2-1; TCRdb gives TRBD1 as the D gene, but with no DNA this cannot be confirmed. The CDR3 totals 13 residues. In germline, CDR1 is SGHNT, CDR2 YENEEA. The CDR3 protein is CASLPQGNNEQFF.

CDR3 sequence: CSAGRRADTQYF. The chain joins TRBV20-1 to TRBJ2-3; the TCRdb call, TRBD2, lacks DNA for checking. Germline CDR1 reads DFQATT; CDR2 reads SNEGSKA (reference sequence). The CDR3 contains 12 residues.

This chain joins TRBV15 and TRBJ2-1. Germline CDR1 is LNHNV and CDR2 is YYDKDF (reference sequence). The CDR3 consists of 15 residues. This chain's CDR3 is CATSIVVGPTNEQFF.

This sequence joins TRBV5-1 and TRBJ2-6. In germline, CDR1 is SGHRS, CDR2 YFSETQ. The CDR3 sequence is 16 residues long. Here the CDR3 reads CASSLDGGSGANVLTF. The whole variable domain, remainder taken from reference TRBV5-1 and TRBJ2-6, is KAGVTQTPRYLIKTRGQQVTLSCSPISGHRSVSWYQQTPGQGLQFLFEYFSETQRNKGNFPGRFSGRQFSNSRSEMNVSTLELGDSALYLCASSLDGGSGANVLTFGAGSRLTVL.

CDR3 protein: CSALGARNQQETQYF. The chain employs TRBV20-1 and TRBJ2-5; lacking DNA, the TRBD2 call made by TCRdb goes unchecked. Germline V gene sequence: CDR1 DFQATT, CDR2 SNEGSKA (reference sequence). The CDR3 has 15 residues.

J is TRBJ1-3 and V is TRBV20-1. There are 17 residues in the CDR3. CDR1 is DFQATT, CDR2 SNEGSKA, per germline (reference sequence). CDR3: CSARGDFRTAAGNTIYF.

This chain joins TRBV27 and TRBJ2-1; TCRdb gives TRBD1 as the D gene, but with no DNA this cannot be confirmed. The CDR3 covers 15 residues. The germline gives CDR1 MNHEY, CDR2 SMNVEV (reference sequence). CDR3 sequence reads: CASSPLGAIYNEQFF.

The chain is built from TRBV5-1 and TRBJ2-7. The CDR3 loop spans 13 amino acids. CDR1 and CDR2 (germline): SGHRS, YFSETQ. This CDR3 reads CASSLLLSDEQYF.

This chain connects TRBV3-1 to TRBJ2-1; TCRdb's D call of TRBD2 is untestable without DNA. The CDR3 length is 12 residues. CDR1 is LGHDT and CDR2 is YNNKEL in the germline V gene (reference sequence). CDR3 in amino acids: CASSREPEEQFF.

The CDR3 sequence is CASSARLAGGTSGANVLTF. The chain employs TRBV7-8 and TRBJ2-6; with no DNA, the TCRdb D assignment of TRBD2 cannot be verified. Germline CDR1 and CDR2: SGHVS and FQNEAQ. This CDR3 has 19 residues.

J is TRBJ2-1 and V is TRBV12-3 or TRBV12-4; no DNA is available, so the TRBD2 call from TCRdb remains unchecked. CDR3 length: 15 amino acids. CDR3 sequence: CASSLAGGPGNEQFF.

The chain carries TRBV5-6 and TRBJ2-4; TCRdb gives TRBD1 as the D gene, but with no DNA this cannot be confirmed. CDR3 size: 18 residues. Per germline, CDR1 SGHDT and CDR2 YYEEEE. CDR3 region: CASSLGTGGVLAKNIQYF.

The gene calls are TRBV29-1 and TRBJ1-5; TCRdb calls TRBD1, which cannot be checked without DNA. The CDR3 is made up of 13 amino acids. Germline assignment: CDR1 SQVTM and CDR2 ANQGSEA. CDR3 loop: CSVRTGAGQPQHF.

The chain carries TRBV29-1 and TRBJ2-3; TCRdb indicates TRBD1, and absent DNA this call remains unverified. CDR3 length: 14 amino acids. Germline lookup yields CDR1 SQVTM and CDR2 ANQGSEA. The CDR3 sequence is CSVVGTGRTDTQYF.

This chain links TRBV5-1 with TRBJ2-7; TCRdb picks TRBD1, but there is no DNA to check that call. The germline V gene has CDR1 SGHRS and CDR2 YFSETQ. This CDR3 has 15 residues. The CDR3 region is CASSLETGVAYEQYF.

The gene calls are TRBV7-9 and TRBJ2-7; there is no DNA to check the TCRdb D call of TRBD2. The CDR3 runs to 15 residues. Looked up from germline, CDR1 is SEHNR and CDR2 is FQNEAQ (reference sequence). The CDR3 loop is CASSLGGLFPPEQYF.

The rearrangement uses TRBV12-3 or TRBV12-4 and TRBJ2-5; TCRdb names TRBD1, which stays unverified in the absence of DNA. This CDR3 is built from 16 residues. The CDR3 loop reads CASSSVLDSLDETQYF.